Sequencing of this T cell receptor (beta chain) was carried out in a study of blood T cell repertoires in COVID-19. About the research overall: Acute-phase and convalescent COVID-19 samples originated in the United States, Italy and Spain.

Libraries were prepared by immunoSEQ multiplex PCR; TCRdb keeps only in-frame clonotypes and omits some of them. Of some 290,000 clones listed, approximately 91% were seen once; the top ten hold approximately 2.4%. This clone has only one observation. The same CDR3 also results from other DNA sequences found in this sample. Each participant's cohort was designated according to participant-reported clinical history. Per germline, CDR1 SGHRS and CDR2 YFSETQ. The CDR3 covers 14 residues. The J segment lost 1 base and the V segment lost 5 bases, leaving 4 bases of the junction unmatched. The chain couples TRBV5-1 to TRBJ1-1; 8 bases are shared with TRBD1. This sequence originates from a woman aged 40 to 50 with acute COVID-19. Material: PBMCs or T cells enriched from blood (not recorded which). As DNA, the CDR3 is TGCGCCAGCAGTGGACAGGGAGGGAACACTGAAGCTTTCTTT. Translation: CASSGQGGNTEAFF.